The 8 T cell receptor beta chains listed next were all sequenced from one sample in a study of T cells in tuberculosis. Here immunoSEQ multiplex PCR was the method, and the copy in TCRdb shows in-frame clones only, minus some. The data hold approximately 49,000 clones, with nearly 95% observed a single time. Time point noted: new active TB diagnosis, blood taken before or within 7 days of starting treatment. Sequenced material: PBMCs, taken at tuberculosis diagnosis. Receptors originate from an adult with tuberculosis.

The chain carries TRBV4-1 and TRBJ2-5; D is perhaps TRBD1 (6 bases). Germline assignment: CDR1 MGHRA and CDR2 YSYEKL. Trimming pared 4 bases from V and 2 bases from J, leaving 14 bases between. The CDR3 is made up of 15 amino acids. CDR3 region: CASSRWTALQETQYF. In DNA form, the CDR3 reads TGCGCCAGCAGCCGTTGGACAGCACTACAAGAGACCCAGTACTTC.

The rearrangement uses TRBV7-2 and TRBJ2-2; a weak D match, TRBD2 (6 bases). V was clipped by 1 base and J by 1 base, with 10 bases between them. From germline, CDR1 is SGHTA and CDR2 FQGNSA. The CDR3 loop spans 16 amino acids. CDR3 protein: CASSLVGLRNTGELFF. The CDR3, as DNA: TGTGCCAGCAGCTTAGTTGGACTAAGGAACACCGGGGAGCTGTTTTTT.

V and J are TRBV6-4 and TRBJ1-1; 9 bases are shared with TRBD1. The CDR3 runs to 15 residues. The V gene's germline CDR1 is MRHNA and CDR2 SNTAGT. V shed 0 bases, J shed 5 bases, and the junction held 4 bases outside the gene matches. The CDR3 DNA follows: TGTGCCAGCAGTGACTCTTGGACAGGGGAGACTGAAGCTTTCTTT. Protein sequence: CASSDSWTGETEAFF.

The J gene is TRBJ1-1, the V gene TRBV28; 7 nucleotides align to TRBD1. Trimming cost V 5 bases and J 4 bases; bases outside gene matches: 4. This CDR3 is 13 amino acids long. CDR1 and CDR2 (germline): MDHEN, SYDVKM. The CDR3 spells CASSKAGGTEAFF. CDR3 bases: TGTGCCAGCAGTAAGGCAGGGGGCACTGAAGCTTTCTTT.

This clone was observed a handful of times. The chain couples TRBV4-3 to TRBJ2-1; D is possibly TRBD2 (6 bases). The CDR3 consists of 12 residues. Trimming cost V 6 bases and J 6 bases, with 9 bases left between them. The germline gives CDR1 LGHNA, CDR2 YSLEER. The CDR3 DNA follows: TGCGCCAGCAGTGGAGGGGCCAATGAGCAGTTCTTC. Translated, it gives CASSGGANEQFF.

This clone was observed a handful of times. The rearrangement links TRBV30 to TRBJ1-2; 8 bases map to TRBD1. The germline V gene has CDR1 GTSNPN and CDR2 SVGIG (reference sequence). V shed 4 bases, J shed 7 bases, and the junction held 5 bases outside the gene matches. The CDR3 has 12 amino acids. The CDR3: CAWKGQALGYTF. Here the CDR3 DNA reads TGTGCCTGGAAGGGACAGGCGCTTGGCTACACCTTC.

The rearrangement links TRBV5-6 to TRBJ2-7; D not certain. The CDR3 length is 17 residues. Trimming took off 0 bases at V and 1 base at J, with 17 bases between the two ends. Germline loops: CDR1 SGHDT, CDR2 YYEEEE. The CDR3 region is CASSLAGGTRSSYEQYF. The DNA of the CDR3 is TGTGCCAGCAGCTTGGCCGGCGGCACCCGGAGTTCCTACGAGCAGTACTTC.

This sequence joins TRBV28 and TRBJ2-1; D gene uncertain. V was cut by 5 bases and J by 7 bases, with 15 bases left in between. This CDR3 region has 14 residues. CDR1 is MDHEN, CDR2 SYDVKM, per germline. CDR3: CASSPLLSSNEQFF. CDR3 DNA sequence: TGTGCCAGCAGTCCCCTATTGAGCTCTAATGAGCAGTTCTTC.